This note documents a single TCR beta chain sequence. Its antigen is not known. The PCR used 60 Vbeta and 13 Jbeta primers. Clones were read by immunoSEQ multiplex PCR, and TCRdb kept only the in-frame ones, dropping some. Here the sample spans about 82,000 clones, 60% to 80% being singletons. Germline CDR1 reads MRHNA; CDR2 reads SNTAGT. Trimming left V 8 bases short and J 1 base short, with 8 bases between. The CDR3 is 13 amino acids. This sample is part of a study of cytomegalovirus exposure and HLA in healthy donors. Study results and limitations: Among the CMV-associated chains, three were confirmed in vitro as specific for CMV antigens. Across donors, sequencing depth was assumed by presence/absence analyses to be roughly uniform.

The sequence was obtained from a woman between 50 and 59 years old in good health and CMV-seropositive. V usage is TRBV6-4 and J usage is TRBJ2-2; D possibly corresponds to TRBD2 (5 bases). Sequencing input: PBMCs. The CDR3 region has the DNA TGTGCCAGCGGAGGAGGGAACACCGGGGAGCTGTTTTTT. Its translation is CASGGGNTGELFF.